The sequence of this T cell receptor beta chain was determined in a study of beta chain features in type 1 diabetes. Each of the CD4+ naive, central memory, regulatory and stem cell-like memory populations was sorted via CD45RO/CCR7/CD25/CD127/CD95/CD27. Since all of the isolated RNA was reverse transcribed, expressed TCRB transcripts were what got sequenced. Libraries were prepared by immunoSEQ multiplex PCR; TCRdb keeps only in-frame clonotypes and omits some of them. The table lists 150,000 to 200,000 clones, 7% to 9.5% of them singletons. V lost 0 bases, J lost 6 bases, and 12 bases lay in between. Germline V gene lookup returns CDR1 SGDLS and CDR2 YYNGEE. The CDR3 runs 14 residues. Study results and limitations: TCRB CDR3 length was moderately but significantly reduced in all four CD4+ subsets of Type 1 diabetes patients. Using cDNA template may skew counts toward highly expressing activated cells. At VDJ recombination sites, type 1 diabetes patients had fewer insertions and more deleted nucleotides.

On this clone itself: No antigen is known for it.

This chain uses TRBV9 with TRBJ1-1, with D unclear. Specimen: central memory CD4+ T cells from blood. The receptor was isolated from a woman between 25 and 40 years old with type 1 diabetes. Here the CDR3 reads CASSVGSRGSEAFF. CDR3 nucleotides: TGTGCCAGCAGCGTAGGCAGTCGAGGATCTGAAGCTTTCTTT.